The clone carrying this T cell receptor (beta chain) was seen more than once but under ten times. The target antigen is unknown. One entry per CDR3 protein, called by TCRdb with MiXCR from the 5' RACE reads. The profile shows about 110,000 distinct CDR3 sequences, 22% of them singletons. The record originates from a study of T-cell memory formation after mild COVID-19. Study context: TCR clusters were mostly donor specific.

The CDR3 spans 16 residues. CDR1 and CDR2 from the germline V gene are MNHEY and SVGEGT. With V trimmed by 4 bases and J by 4 bases, 8 bases remained unmatched. Overall study results and limits: Contracting clones from day 15 to 85 had balanced CD4/CD8; later expanders favoured CD4+. CD4+ clones that contracted lay mainly in CM and EM; CD8+ ones lay in EMRA.

The chain combines TRBV6-2 or TRBV6-3 with TRBJ2-1, with 9 nucleotides matching TRBD1. Specimen: PBMCs or a T cell subset sorted from them (not recorded which). The origin of this receptor is a man younger than 35 who had mild COVID-19 (a few samples of this study predate the infection). Cell type and time point are not known. The CDR3 nucleotides are TGTGCCAGCAGTTTCATACAGGGGGCGTCGTACAATGAGCAGTTCTTC. Amino acids: CASSFIQGASYNEQFF.